This T cell receptor (beta chain) appears in the sequencing data of a study of T cells in Graves' hyperthyroidism and ophthalmopathy. Study-wide context: Any treatment followed the collection of peripheral blood at initial diagnosis.

What was amplified from RNA transcripts were TCR beta CDR3 regions. Using the HTBI primer set, a first-round RT-PCR was run on the TCR CDR3. TCRdb passed the multiplex PCR reads through MiXCR, listing each CDR3 protein once. Of 540,000 or so distinct CDR3 sequences listed, about 15% are singletons. V shed 5 bases, J shed 0 bases, and the junction held 1 base outside the gene matches. The length of the CDR3 is 14 residues. CDR1 and CDR2 from the germline V gene are GTSNPN and SVGIG (reference sequence). The chain has TRBV30 and TRBJ2-3; 11 bases line up with TRBD2. The specimen was blood. The sequence was collected from a woman aged 25 to 39 with Graves' hyperthyroidism. In nucleotides, the CDR3 is TGTGCCTGGTGGACTAGCGGGAGCACAGATACGCAGTATTTT. Amino acids: CAWWTSGSTDTQYF.